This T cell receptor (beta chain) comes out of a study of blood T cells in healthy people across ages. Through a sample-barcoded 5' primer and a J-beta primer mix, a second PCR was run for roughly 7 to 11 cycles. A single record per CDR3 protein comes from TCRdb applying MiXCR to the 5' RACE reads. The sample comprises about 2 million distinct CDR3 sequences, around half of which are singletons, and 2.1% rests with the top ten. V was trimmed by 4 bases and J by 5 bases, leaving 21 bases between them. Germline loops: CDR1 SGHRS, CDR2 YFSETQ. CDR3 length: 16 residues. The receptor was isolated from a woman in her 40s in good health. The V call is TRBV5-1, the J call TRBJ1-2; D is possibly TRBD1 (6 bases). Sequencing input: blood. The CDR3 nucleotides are TGCGCCAGCAGCCTTGGCCGAGGAACCACAGGGTATGGCTACACCTTC. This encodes CASSLGRGTTGYGYTF.